The 5 T cell receptor beta chains listed next were all sequenced from one sample in a study of blood T cells in healthy people across ages. Then a second PCR, running roughly 7 to 11 cycles, was carried out with a sample-barcoded 5' primer and a J-beta primer mix. One entry per CDR3 protein results from TCRdb running MiXCR on the 5' RACE reads. There are around 1,900,000 distinct CDR3 sequences in the sample; around 42% occur only once, and roughly 24% lies in the top ten. The sequenced material came from blood. Receptors were obtained from a human donor in good health.

V is TRBV6-2 or TRBV6-3 and J is TRBJ1-2; D not certain. V shed 4 bases and J shed 5 bases, with 20 bases lying between them. Germline CDR1 is MNHEY and CDR2 is SVGEGT. CDR3 length equals 16 residues. The CDR3: CASSWSGVPGRYGYTF. CDR3 sequence (DNA): TGTGCCAGCAGTTGGAGTGGGGTTCCAGGACGGTATGGCTACACCTTC.

The rearrangement uses TRBV7-2 and TRBJ2-4; possible D gene TRBD1, 6 bases. The end of the DNA aligns better with TRBJ2-7, so the J call may be wrong. The CDR3 has 14 residues. Germline-derived CDR1 and CDR2 are SGHTA and FQGNSA. In DNA form, the CDR3 reads TGTGCCAGCAGTCATTTCGACAGGCTCTACGAGCAGTACTTC. Amino acid sequence: CASSHFDRLYEQYF.

This clonotype was seen a few times. The chain couples TRBV12-3 or TRBV12-4 to TRBJ1-5; 8 bases map to TRBD1. V was pared by 4 bases and J by 2 bases, with 4 bases of the junction left unmatched. CDR3 length: 15 amino acids. The CDR3 nucleotides are TGTGCCAGCAGTTCCGGACAGGGCCGCAATCAGCCCCAGCATTTT. Translated, it gives CASSSGQGRNQPQHF.

This clonotype was seen a handful of times. The chain links TRBV28 to TRBJ1-2; weak D call: TRBD1 (6 bases). The germline V gene has CDR1 MDHEN and CDR2 SYDVKM. Trimming pared 4 bases from V and 7 bases from J, leaving 19 bases between. The CDR3 has 15 residues. CDR3 protein: CASSYTLTGGGGYTF. The CDR3 DNA reads TGTGCCAGCAGTTATACGCTCACGGGGGGCGGTGGCTACACCTTC.

As for this clonotype: The junction does not match germline at one end; this may be a read error. V usage is TRBV10-3 and J usage is TRBJ1-2, with 8 bases matching TRBD1. CDR1 and CDR2 from the germline V gene are ENHRY and SYGVKD. There are 16 residues in the CDR3. In DNA, the CDR3 is TGTGCCATCAGAGCAGGGACAGGAGAATATAACTATGACTACACCTTC. It codes for CAIRAGTGEYNYDYTF.